The 15 T cell receptor beta chains below were found in one sample sequenced in a study of response to subunit inactivated influenza vaccine. TCRdb independently ran MiXCR on the RT-PCR reads; one entry per CDR3 protein. The table shows 450,000 to 700,000 distinct CDR3 sequences, with 13% to 15% occurring only once. Source: PBMCs from blood, taken 12 days after vaccination. These receptors originate from a man in his fifties who received an inactivated influenza vaccine.

This clonotype was counted a few times. V usage is TRBV20-1 and J usage is TRBJ2-3; D possibly corresponds to TRBD2 (5 bases). The germline CDR1 and CDR2 sequences are DFQATT and SNEGSKA (reference sequence). This CDR3 is 13 amino acids long. Trimming removed 0 bases from V and 10 bases from J, with 14 bases in between. The CDR3 here is CSARDWTDGPQYF. The CDR3 DNA reads as TGCAGTGCTAGAGATTGGACTGATGGACCGCAGTATTTT.

The rearrangement uses TRBV28 and TRBJ2-3; weak D call: TRBD2 (6 bases). Trimming took off 3 bases at V and 3 bases at J, with 13 bases between the two ends. Looked up from germline, CDR1 is MDHEN and CDR2 is SYDVKM. This CDR3 spans 15 amino acids. The CDR3 sequence: CASSFHQRVTDTQYF. CDR3 sequence (DNA): TGTGCCAGCAGTTTTCACCAGCGGGTGACAGATACGCAGTATTTT.

The rearrangement joins TRBV5-6 to TRBJ2-5; D unresolved. CDR3 length equals 12 residues. CDR1 and CDR2 from the germline V gene are SGHDT and YYEEEE. Deletions cut 1 base from V and 4 bases from J, with 5 bases between. The CDR3 sequence is CASSLTLETQYF. CDR3 DNA: TGTGCCAGCAGCTTGACCCTAGAGACCCAGTACTTC.

The J gene is TRBJ2-2, the V gene TRBV6-5; the match to TRBD1 covers 8 bases. J was trimmed by 2 bases and V by 5 bases; bases with no gene match: 13. Germline CDR1 reads MNHEY; CDR2 reads SVGAGI. The CDR3 totals 18 residues. CDR3 nucleotides: TGTGCCAGCAGTAACCCTGGACAGGGTTTCGTTAACACCGGGGAGCTGTTTTTT. It yields the protein CASSNPGQGFVNTGELFF.

A remark on this clonotype: The missing conserved phenylalanine or tryptophan at the end of this CDR3 makes a read error likely. The DNA is omitted, as the CDR3 cannot be located on it reliably, and the CDR3 follows TCRdb's listing. The chain is built from TRBV20-1 and TRBJ2-7; the D segment call TRBD1 is taken from the table without a DNA check. CDR1 is DFQATT, CDR2 SNEGSKA, per germline (reference sequence). The CDR3 totals 13 residues, both ends included. CDR3 amino acids: CSAKRDSRDEPYL.

This clonotype was observed a handful of times. This chain connects TRBV7-6 to TRBJ2-5; 8 bases align to TRBD1. This CDR3 region has 13 residues. The V segment lost 5 bases and the J segment 5 bases; nucleotides outside the gene matches: 4. The germline CDR1 and CDR2 sequences are SGHVS and FNYEAQ. CDR3 nucleotides: TGTGCCAGCAGCACCGACAGGGGTGAGACCCAGTACTTC. It translates to CASSTDRGETQYF.

V gene TRBV7-8 combines with J gene TRBJ2-7; 8 bases map to TRBD1. Germline lookup yields CDR1 SGHVS and CDR2 FQNEAQ. V was clipped by 4 bases and J by 6 bases; unmatched bases: 11. The CDR3 covers 15 residues. For the CDR3, the DNA is TGTGCCAGCAGCTCGAGTACCAGGGGGCAGGGCGAGCAGTACTTC. It yields the protein CASSSSTRGQGEQYF.

The J gene is TRBJ2-3, the V gene TRBV28; D unresolved. Germline V CDR1 and CDR2: MDHEN, SYDVKM. The CDR3 is 16 amino acids. Trimming stripped 5 bases from V and 4 bases from J, with 19 bases between. The CDR3: CASSPFRQPQADTQYF. CDR3 bases: TGTGCCAGCAGTCCCTTTCGGCAGCCACAAGCAGATACGCAGTATTTT.

This clonotype was recorded a few times. The chain is built from TRBV28 and TRBJ2-2; maybe TRBD2 (5 bases). The V gene lost 3 bases and the J gene lost 4 bases, with 12 bases spanning the gap. In germline, CDR1 is MDHEN, CDR2 SYDVKM. The CDR3 is 15 amino acids. The CDR3 loop is CASSLNTGVTGELFF. Written as DNA, the CDR3 is TGTGCCAGCAGTTTGAATACCGGGGTCACCGGGGAGCTGTTTTTT.

This clonotype was seen a handful of times. This chain joins TRBV6-1 and TRBJ2-1; 9 nucleotides agree with TRBD1. V shed 5 bases, J shed 1 base, and the junction held 3 bases outside the gene matches. The length of the CDR3 is 15 residues. Germline CDR1 and CDR2: MNHNS and SASEGT. CDR3 sequence: CASSKDRGSYNEQFF. Written as DNA, the CDR3 is TGTGCCAGCAGTAAAGACAGGGGGTCCTACAATGAGCAGTTCTTC.

This clonotype was observed a few times. CDR3 residues: CASSYPLLAGEPDTQYF. The CDR3 nucleotides read TGTGCCAGCAGTTACCCCCTACTAGCGGGGGAGCCAGATACGCAGTATTTT. This chain connects TRBV6-5 to TRBJ2-3; the match to TRBD2 covers 11 bases. Trimming at V came to 2 bases and at J to 4 bases, leaving 8 bases not matched to a gene. The CDR3 contains 17 residues. Germline V gene data show CDR1 as MNHEY and CDR2 as SVGAGI.

The rearrangement uses TRBV6-1 and TRBJ2-1; the match to TRBD1 covers 10 bases. Per germline, CDR1 MNHNS and CDR2 SASEGT. The CDR3 spans 16 residues. The V segment lost 0 bases and the J segment 2 bases; nucleotides outside the gene matches: 1. CDR3 nucleotides: TGTGCCAGCAGTGAAGCCGGGACAGGGGCCTACAATGAGCAGTTCTTC. Protein: CASSEAGTGAYNEQFF.

This clonotype has more than one count but fewer than ten. The chain links TRBV20-1 to TRBJ2-2; 12 nucleotides agree with TRBD1. This CDR3 has 15 amino acids. The ends lost 6 bases at V and 6 bases at J; junction bases unmatched: 8. Germline lookup yields CDR1 DFQATT and CDR2 SNEGSKA (reference sequence). The CDR3 loop is CSALLGQGAAGELFF. In nucleotides, the CDR3 is TGCAGTGCGCTGCTGGGACAGGGGGCCGCCGGGGAGCTGTTTTTT.

The chain recombines TRBV9 with TRBJ2-7; 8 bases line up with TRBD2. Germline assignment: CDR1 SGDLS and CDR2 YYNGEE. The V segment lost 0 bases and the J segment 5 bases; nucleotides outside the gene matches: 10. The CDR3 has 16 amino acids. The CDR3 sequence: CASSVEPGGAMDEQYF. CDR3 DNA sequence: TGTGCCAGCAGCGTAGAACCGGGAGGGGCGATGGACGAGCAGTACTTC.

This clonotype has ten or more counts. The chain has TRBV30 and TRBJ2-3; 10 nucleotides align to TRBD2. The V segment lost 8 bases and the J segment 6 bases; nucleotides outside the gene matches: 11. The germline V gene has CDR1 GTSNPN and CDR2 SVGIG (reference sequence). This CDR3 contains 14 residues. CDR3 nucleotides: TGTGCCCAGACCCCTAGCGGGAGATGGGATACGCAGTATTTT. Its translation: CAQTPSGRWDTQYF.